The TCR beta chain under discussion was sequenced for a study of T cells in Graves' hyperthyroidism and ophthalmopathy. Between the trimmed V and J ends, which lost 1 base and 2 bases, there was a span of 6 bases. Germline CDR1 reads SNHLY; CDR2 reads FYNNEI. The CDR3 runs 13 residues. This clonotype was seen repeatedly, ten times or more. RNA transcripts yielded amplified TCR beta CDR3 regions. HTBI primers were used for first-round RT-PCR of the TCR CDR3. TCRdb passed the multiplex PCR reads through MiXCR, listing each CDR3 protein once. The sample lists roughly 520,000 distinct CDR3 sequences, around a quarter occurring once. It was uncontrolled infection, other autoimmune disease, pregnancy or lactation that excluded patients.

This clonotype originated in a woman in her thirties with Graves' ophthalmopathy. The chain recombines TRBV2 with TRBJ2-7; D gene ambiguous. Input material: blood. The CDR3 nucleotides read TGTGCCAGCAGTGAAGAGGGAACCTACGAGCAGTACTTC. Residues: CASSEEGTYEQYF.